The 12 T cell receptor beta chains given below trace back to one sample, sequenced in a study of cytomegalovirus exposure and HLA in healthy donors. Both 60 Vbeta primers and 13 Jbeta primers went into the PCR. Profiled with immunoSEQ multiplex PCR; TCRdb holds only in-frame clones, not every one. The sample lists under 200,000 clones, more than 65% seen once, with roughly 1.9% in the top ten. The source material was PBMCs. The receptors were gathered from a woman younger than 45 in good health and CMV-seronegative.

The rearrangement links TRBV7-2 to TRBJ2-1, with D possibly TRBD1 on 6 matching bases. This CDR3 is built from 15 residues. The germline V gene has CDR1 SGHTA and CDR2 FQGNSA. V lost 6 bases to trimming and J lost 1 base, with 13 bases between them. CDR3: CASRFRDKSYNEQFF. The CDR3 nucleotides are TGTGCCAGCAGATTCCGGGACAAGTCCTACAATGAGCAGTTCTTC. The full variable domain, in which reference TRBV7-2 and TRBJ2-1 provide the parts outside the CDR3, is GAGVSQSPSNKVTEKGKDVELRCDPISGHTALYWYRQSLGQGLEFLIYFQGNSAPDKSGLPSDRFSAERTGGSVSTLTIQRTQQEDSAVYLCASRFRDKSYNEQFFGPGTRLTVL.

CDR3 bases: TGTGCCAGCGGTAAAGACAGGGGGCTCCAGCATTTT. It specifies CASGKDRGLQHF. The chain joins TRBV2 to TRBJ1-5; 10 bases match TRBD1. Germline assignment: CDR1 SNHLY and CDR2 FYNNEI. The J segment lost 12 bases and the V segment lost 8 bases, leaving 7 bases of the junction unmatched. This CDR3 comprises 12 residues.

This clone was recorded only once. This chain links TRBV2 with TRBJ2-5; 10 bases are a match to TRBD2. Germline trimming cut 5 bases from V and 4 bases from J; bases unmatched to any gene: 4. This CDR3 comprises 14 residues. Germline-derived CDR1 and CDR2 are SNHLY and FYNNEI. CDR3 coding DNA: TGTGCCAGCAGTCCTAGCGGGAGAGGAGAGACCCAGTACTTC. It specifies CASSPSGRGETQYF.

The rearrangement links TRBV9 to TRBJ2-5; tentative D call: TRBD2 (6 bases). The J call may be in error: the DNA end matches TRBJ2-7 better. Germline CDR1 reads SGDLS; CDR2 reads YYNGEE. The CDR3 consists of 14 residues. DNA of the CDR3: TGTGCCAGCAGTTACGGGAGCATGGTCTACGAGCAGTACTTC. Its protein product is CASSYGSMVYEQYF.

The chain uses TRBV6-6 and TRBJ1-2; a weak D match, TRBD1 (6 bases). With 4 bases removed from V and 6 bases from J, the gap between germline ends came to 21 bases. This CDR3 has 16 residues. In germline, CDR1 is MNHNY, CDR2 SVGAGI (reference sequence). CDR3 DNA: TGTGCCAGCAGTTCCCACCGAGGGGGATCGGATAATGGCTACACCTTC. Translated: CASSSHRGGSDNGYTF.

This clone has only one observation. The chain uses TRBV2 and TRBJ2-7; TRBD1 matches at 10 bases. V dropped 8 bases and J dropped 6; count of bases not matched to a gene: 10. The CDR3 runs 14 residues. Germline-derived CDR1 and CDR2 are SNHLY and FYNNEI. The CDR3 DNA sequence: TGTGCCAGCGACGACAGGGGGCGCTTTGTCGAGCAGTACTTC. Translation: CASDDRGRFVEQYF.

This chain joins TRBV19 and TRBJ2-7; tentative D call: TRBD2 (6 bases). Germline CDR1 and CDR2: LNHDA and SQIVND (reference sequence). This CDR3 comprises 13 residues. V was pared by 6 bases and J by 3 bases, with 12 bases between. Written as DNA, the CDR3 is TGTGCCAGTAGCCCCTTGGGGGGCTACGAGCAGTACTTC. Encoded protein: CASSPLGGYEQYF.

The chain employs TRBV4-1 and TRBJ1-3, with unresolved D. Germline V gene lookup returns CDR1 MGHRA and CDR2 YSYEKL. Trimming took off 4 bases at V and 3 bases at J, with 7 bases between the two ends. This CDR3 region has 13 residues. The CDR3 DNA follows: TGCGCCAGCAGCCCCCCGTATGGAAACACCATATATTTT. It yields the protein CASSPPYGNTIYF.

Here the CDR3 DNA reads TGTGCCAGCAGCTTGCCCCCCGGGGGGCTCTCCTACAATGAGCAGTTCTTC. Translating it yields CASSLPPGGLSYNEQFF. This chain links TRBV5-4 with TRBJ2-1, with a tentative D call TRBD2 (7 bases). The germline V and J ends were trimmed by 1 base and 0 bases, with 14 bases remaining between them. From germline, CDR1 is SGHNT and CDR2 YYREEE (reference sequence). The CDR3 spans 17 residues.

The rearrangement uses TRBV19 and TRBJ2-7; D is undetermined. Germline values: CDR1 LNHDA, CDR2 SQIVND (reference sequence). Between the trimmed V and J ends, which lost 5 bases and 3 bases, there was a span of 17 bases. The CDR3 loop spans 15 amino acids. The DNA of the CDR3 is TGTGCCAGTAGTCTCTACTACCTTAAGATCTACGAGCAGTACTTC. This encodes CASSLYYLKIYEQYF. The variable domain in full, completed from reference TRBV19 and TRBJ2-7, reads DGGITQSPKYLFRKEGQNVTLSCEQNLNHDAMYWYRQDPGQGLRLIYYSQIVNDFQKGDIAEGYSVSREKKESFPLTVTSAQKNPTAFYLCASSLYYLKIYEQYFGPGTRLTVT.

The chain uses TRBV7-2 and TRBJ2-7, with 10 bases fitting TRBD1. Germline CDR1 SGHTA, CDR2 FQGNSA. There are 14 residues in the CDR3. The V gene end was trimmed by 5 bases and the J gene end by 4 bases; junction bases not matched to a gene: 5. The CDR3 reads CASSIDRGRYEQYF. The CDR3 DNA sequence: TGTGCCAGCAGCATCGACAGGGGGCGGTACGAGCAGTACTTC.

The chain is built from TRBV5-1 and TRBJ1-6; 9 bases align to TRBD1. Per germline, CDR1 SGHRS and CDR2 YFSETQ. With V trimmed by 0 bases and J by 1 base, 8 bases remained unmatched. The CDR3 sequence is 19 residues long. In DNA, the CDR3 is TGCGCCAGCAGCTTGGAGGGACAGGGAATGTTTTCCTATAATTCACCCCTCCACTTT. Its translation: CASSLEGQGMFSYNSPLHF. Looking up the rest from reference TRBV5-1 and TRBJ1-6 gives the full variable domain: KAGVTQTPRYLIKTRGQQVTLSCSPISGHRSVSWYQQTPGQGLQFLFEYFSETQRNKGNFPGRFSGRQFSNSRSEMNVSTLELGDSALYLCASSLEGQGMFSYNSPLHFGNGTRLTVT.